Listed here are 16 T cell receptor beta chains from one sample, sequenced in a study of T cell responses to AZD1222 COVID-19 vaccine. Data came from immunoSEQ multiplex PCR; TCRdb stores just in-frame clones and leaves some out. The table records some 96,000 clones, under 90% of them present only once. Sequences were derived from peripheral blood, sampled on day 0 of AZD1222 vaccination. These receptors originate from an adult in good health.

The CDR3 here is CASSYRGTNTEAFF. DNA of the CDR3: TGTGCCAGCAGTTACAGGGGGACCAACACTGAAGCTTTCTTT. The J gene is TRBJ1-1, the V gene TRBV6-2 or TRBV6-3, with D maybe TRBD1 (6 bases). Trimming left V 2 bases short and J 2 bases short, with 9 bases between. Germline assignment: CDR1 MNHEY and CDR2 SVGEGT. This CDR3 has 14 residues.

The rearrangement links TRBV7-9 to TRBJ1-3; tentative D call: TRBD1 (6 bases). CDR1 is SEHNR and CDR2 is FQNEAQ in the germline V gene (reference sequence). With 6 bases removed from V and 3 bases from J, the gap between germline ends came to 12 bases. The CDR3 extends over 14 amino acids. In nucleotides, the CDR3 is TGTGCCAGCAGGAGAACAGGGATTGGAAACACCATATATTTT. It encodes CASRRTGIGNTIYF. The entire variable domain, with the rest obtained from reference TRBV7-9 and TRBJ1-3, is as follows: DTGVSQNPRHKITKRGQNVTFRCDPISEHNRLYWYRQTLGQGPEFLTYFQNEAQLEKSRLLSDRFSAERPKGSFSTLEIQRTEQGDSAMYLCASRRTGIGNTIYFGEGSWLTVV.

This sequence joins TRBV5-4 and TRBJ2-2; no definite D call. Per the germline V gene, CDR1 is SGHNT and CDR2 is YYREEE (reference sequence). The length of the CDR3 is 15 residues. The V end lost 2 bases, the J end lost 3 bases, and 11 bases lay between the germline ends. CDR3 coding DNA: TGTGCCAGCAGCTTTTGGGCAAGGGACACCGGGGAGCTGTTTTTT. Protein product: CASSFWARDTGELFF.

The chain is built from TRBV19 and TRBJ1-5; 8 bases map to TRBD1. V lost 4 bases, J lost 2 bases, and 13 bases stayed unmatched. CDR3 size: 18 residues. The germline V gene has CDR1 LNHDA and CDR2 SQIVND (reference sequence). The CDR3 DNA reads as TGTGCCAGTAGTAGAGGACAGGGCCAAATAGAAGGCAATCAGCCCCAGCATTTT. This gives the protein CASSRGQGQIEGNQPQHF.

In its sample, this clone was seen once. This chain joins TRBV7-2 and TRBJ2-5; TRBD1 agrees at 10 bases. CDR3 length: 15 residues. Per the germline V gene, CDR1 is SGHTA and CDR2 is FQGNSA. The ends lost 5 bases at V and 1 base at J; junction bases unmatched: 4. This CDR3 is CASSPRTGGQETQYF. The CDR3 region has the DNA TGTGCCAGCAGCCCGCGGACAGGGGGCCAAGAGACCCAGTACTTC.

The chain combines TRBV9 with TRBJ2-2; D call uncertain. V was pared by 0 bases and J by 6 bases, with 39 bases between. Looked up from germline, CDR1 is SGDLS and CDR2 is YYNGEE. CDR3 length: 24 amino acids. CDR3 in DNA: TGTGCCAGCAGCGTAGACTTCGTAGCCATATCCGGTGTCCGCCCCGAGGCTGATGCCGGGGAGCTGTTTTTT. Amino acid sequence: CASSVDFVAISGVRPEADAGELFF.

V is TRBV5-1 and J is TRBJ1-6, with 7 bases lining up with TRBD1. With 5 bases clipped from V and 7 bases from J, the junction kept 3 bases outside the gene matches. Germline V gene data show CDR1 as SGHRS and CDR2 as YFSETQ. The CDR3 totals 13 residues. The CDR3 here is CASRGTANSPLHF. In nucleotides, the CDR3 is TGCGCCAGCAGGGGGACAGCCAATTCACCCCTCCACTTT.

CDR3 amino acids: CASSLEGQHSGNTIYF. Written as DNA, the CDR3 is TGTGCCAGCAGCTTGGAAGGACAGCACTCTGGAAACACCATATATTTT. The V and J genes are TRBV5-4 and TRBJ1-3; possible D gene TRBD1, 6 bases. The CDR3 is 16 residues long. CDR1 and CDR2 (germline): SGHNT, YYREEE (reference sequence). V was clipped by 0 bases and J by 0 bases, with 10 bases between them.

The gene calls are TRBV11-2 and TRBJ2-7; 12 nucleotides line up with TRBD2. The CDR3 sequence is 15 residues long. V shed 1 base and J 5 bases; nucleotides not matched to a gene: 3. CDR1 and CDR2 from the germline V gene are SGHAT and FQNNGV. In DNA, the CDR3 is TGTGCCAGCAGCTTAGGACTAGCGGGAGTCAACGAGCAGTACTTC. It yields the protein CASSLGLAGVNEQYF.

The chain recombines TRBV30 with TRBJ1-6; the match to TRBD1 covers 8 bases. The CDR3 has 15 amino acids. The J segment lost 5 bases and the V segment lost 1 base, leaving 4 bases of the junction unmatched. Germline values: CDR1 GTSNPN, CDR2 SVGIG (reference sequence). DNA for the CDR3: TGTGCCTGGAGTGAACTGGACAGGGATAATTCACCCCTCCACTTT. Amino acid sequence: CAWSELDRDNSPLHF.

CDR3 nucleotide sequence: TGTGCCAGCAGGCAGCAGGACAGCCCAGCGTATGTAGCTTTCTTT. Translation gives CASRQQDSPAYVAFF. The chain is built from TRBV3-1 (or the pseudogene TRBV3-2) and TRBJ1-1, with D tentatively TRBD1 (6 bases). CDR1 LGHDT and CDR2 YNNKEL come from the germline V gene (reference sequence). The CDR3 totals 15 residues. The V gene lost 6 bases and the J gene lost 10 bases, with 24 bases spanning the gap.

The V gene is TRBV7-3, the J gene TRBJ2-1, with 10 bases that match TRBD2. CDR1 is SGHTA and CDR2 is FQGTGA in the germline V gene. CDR3 length: 14 amino acids. The V segment lost 4 bases and the J segment 5 bases; nucleotides outside the gene matches: 2. The chain's CDR3 is CASSWTSGNNEQFF. CDR3 nucleotides: TGTGCCAGCAGCTGGACTAGCGGCAACAATGAGCAGTTCTTC.

The chain employs TRBV27 and TRBJ1-6, with unresolved D. The V end was cut by 7 bases, the J end by 5 bases, with 12 bases between. The CDR3 totals 14 residues. CDR1 and CDR2 from the germline V gene are MNHEY and SMNVEV (reference sequence). The CDR3 region has the DNA TGTGCCAGCACCCCCTTTCGGAATAATTCACCCCTCCACTTT. Translating it yields CASTPFRNNSPLHF.

This chain's CDR3 is CASSLAGHGELFF. The CDR3, as DNA: TGTGCCAGCAGCTTAGCGGGGCACGGGGAGCTGTTTTTT. The J gene is TRBJ2-2, the V gene TRBV7-8; the D gene is possibly TRBD1 (5 bases). This CDR3 is built from 13 residues. Trimming removed 0 bases at V and 7 bases at J, with 6 bases between. CDR1 and CDR2 (germline): SGHVS, FQNEAQ.

This clone was found once. The V and J genes are TRBV18 and TRBJ1-1; the D gene is possibly TRBD1 (5 bases). Trimming pared 3 bases from V and 4 bases from J, leaving 18 bases between. The CDR3 spans 16 residues. Germline CDR1 reads KGHSH; CDR2 reads LQKENI. The CDR3 sequence: CASSPMGRDLSTEAFF. The DNA of the CDR3 is TGTGCCAGCTCACCGATGGGCAGGGACCTAAGCACTGAAGCTTTCTTT.

The chain couples TRBV3-1 (or the pseudogene TRBV3-2) to TRBJ1-3, with D hard to call. The V end was cut by 6 bases, the J end by 3 bases, with 9 bases between. The germline CDR1 and CDR2 sequences are LGHDT and YNNKEL (reference sequence). The CDR3 totals 13 residues. CDR3 coding DNA: TGTGCCAGCAGTCCGGGCAATGGAAACACCATATATTTT. Its translation: CASSPGNGNTIYF.